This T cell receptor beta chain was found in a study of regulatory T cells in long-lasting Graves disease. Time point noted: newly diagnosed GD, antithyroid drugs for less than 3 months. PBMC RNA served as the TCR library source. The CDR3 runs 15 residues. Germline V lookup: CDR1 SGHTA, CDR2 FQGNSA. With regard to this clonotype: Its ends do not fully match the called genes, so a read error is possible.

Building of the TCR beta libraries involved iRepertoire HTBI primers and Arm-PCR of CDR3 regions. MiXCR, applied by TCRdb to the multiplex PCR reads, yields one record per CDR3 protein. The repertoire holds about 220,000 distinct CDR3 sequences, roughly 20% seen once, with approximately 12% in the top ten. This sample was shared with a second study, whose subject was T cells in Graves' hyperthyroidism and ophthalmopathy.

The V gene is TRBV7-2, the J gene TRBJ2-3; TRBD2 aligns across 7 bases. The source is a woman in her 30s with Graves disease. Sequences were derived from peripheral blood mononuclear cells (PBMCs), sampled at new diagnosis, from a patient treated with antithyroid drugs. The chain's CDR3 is CASSLEAGSTDTQYF. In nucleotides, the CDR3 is TGCGCCAGCAGCTTGGAAGCGGGAAGCACAGATACGCAGTATTTT. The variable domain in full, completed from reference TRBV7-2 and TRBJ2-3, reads GAGVSQSPSNKVTEKGKDVELRCDPISGHTALYWYRQSLGQGLEFLIYFQGNSAPDKSGLPSDRFSAERTGGSVSTLTIQRTQQEDSAVYLCASSLEAGSTDTQYFGPGTRLTVL.